This TCR beta chain was found in a study of control samples from healthy donors and cancer patients. TCRdb's copy holds only in-frame clones and misses some; the assay was immunoSEQ multiplex PCR. The sample contains just over 150,000 clones, roughly 90% of which appear only once. The specimen sequenced was blood. The sequence was obtained from a man between 25 and 39 years old in good health.

CDR3 DNA: TGTGCCAGCAGCCCCCTAAGTGGTGGCTACACCTTC. Its translation: CASSPLSGGYTF. The chain couples TRBV27 to TRBJ1-2; D not resolved. Trimming stripped 6 bases from V and 7 bases from J, with 12 bases between. Germline lookup yields CDR1 MNHEY and CDR2 SMNVEV (reference sequence). The CDR3 sequence is 12 residues long.